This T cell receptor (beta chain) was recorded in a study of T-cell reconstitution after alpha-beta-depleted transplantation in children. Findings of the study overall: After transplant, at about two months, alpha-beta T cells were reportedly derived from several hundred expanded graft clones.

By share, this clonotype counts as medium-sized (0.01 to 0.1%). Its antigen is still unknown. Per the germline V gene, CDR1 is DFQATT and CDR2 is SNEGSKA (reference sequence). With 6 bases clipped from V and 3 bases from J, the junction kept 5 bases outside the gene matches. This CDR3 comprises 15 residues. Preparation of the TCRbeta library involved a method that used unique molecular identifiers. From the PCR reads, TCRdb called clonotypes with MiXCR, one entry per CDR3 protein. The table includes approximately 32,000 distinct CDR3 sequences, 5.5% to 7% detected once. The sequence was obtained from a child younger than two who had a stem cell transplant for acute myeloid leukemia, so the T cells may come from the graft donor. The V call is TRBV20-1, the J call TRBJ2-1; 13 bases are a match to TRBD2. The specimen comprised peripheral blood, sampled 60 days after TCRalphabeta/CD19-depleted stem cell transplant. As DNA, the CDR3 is TGCAGTGCCCCGGGACTAGCGGGATTCTACAATGAGCAGTTCTTC. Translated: CSAPGLAGFYNEQFF.